These 3 T cell receptor beta chains share one sample of origin, sequenced in a study of blood T cell repertoires in COVID-19 (dated by TCRdb to the early 2020s). Library prep was done by the immunoSEQ multiplex PCR assay. As stored in TCRdb, this immuneACCESS dataset retains in-frame rearrangements with V and J assigned. A fraction of the clones does not appear; measured against another copy, unresolved V genes explain less than half of the discrepancy, and the remainder lacks a known reason. The sample yields around 260,000 clones; around 82% were counted once. The ten top clones hold less than 20% of the sample. Sequencing used peripheral blood. The receptors here all came from a person aged 70 to 85 with COVID-19, enrolled during active disease.

A single count supports this clone. The CDR3 bases are TGTGCCAGCCCACCCGAGGGGGCGGCTGGAAACACCATATATTTT. It yields the protein CASPPEGAAGNTIYF. J is TRBJ1-3 and V is TRBV2; TRBD1 agrees at 7 bases. The V gene end was trimmed by 8 bases and the J gene end by 2 bases; junction bases not matched to a gene: 9. The CDR3 is 15 residues long. From germline, CDR1 is SNHLY and CDR2 FYNNEI.

The chain employs TRBV10-3 and TRBJ1-1, with D perhaps TRBD1 (6 bases). Germline loops: CDR1 ENHRY, CDR2 SYGVKD. V was shortened by 6 bases and J by 2 bases, with 16 bases between the two germline ends. This CDR3 has 15 amino acids. CDR3 sequence: CAIRTGTGVNTEAFF. The CDR3 DNA follows: TGTGCCATCAGAACAGGGACCGGAGTAAACACTGAAGCTTTCTTT.

The chain couples TRBV7-2 to TRBJ2-3, with D possibly being TRBD2 (6 bases). This CDR3 has 13 amino acids. Germline CDR1 reads SGHTA; CDR2 reads FQGNSA. V lost 1 base and J lost 8, with 10 bases in between. CDR3 amino acids: CASSLDPGATQYF. As DNA, the CDR3 is TGTGCCAGCAGCTTAGACCCGGGAGCTACGCAGTATTTT. The full variable domain, its missing parts supplied by reference TRBV7-2 and TRBJ2-3, is GAGVSQSPSNKVTEKGKDVELRCDPISGHTALYWYRQSLGQGLEFLIYFQGNSAPDKSGLPSDRFSAERTGGSVSTLTIQRTQQEDSAVYLCASSLDPGATQYFGPGTRLTVL.